This T cell receptor (beta chain) is from a study of cytomegalovirus exposure and HLA in healthy donors (dated by TCRdb to the late 2010s). Describing the broader study: An earlier analysis of several hundred of the donors reported more than 250 Gb of sequence data and 117 million unique TCR beta sequences from 150 million to 200 million T cells. Among under 450 genotyped donors of the cohort, an average of around 240,000 unique TCR beta nucleotide sequences were sequenced per donor, roughly a sixth of them non-productive. In an earlier analysis of several hundred of the donors, high-throughput TCR beta sequencing was used to judge whether each TCR beta V gene segment behaved as functional or pseudogenic. HLA typing covered class I and class II loci at four-digit resolution. Alongside the repertoire data, information on donor age, sex, ethnicity and CMV serostatus was compiled. In a later analysis, previously published TCR beta repertoires from about 670 donors were re-analyzed and high-resolution HLA genotyping was added so that TCR occurrence patterns could be studied. Of the 300 to 500 genotyped donors, 75% to 85% were placed in the genetic ancestry cluster associated with self-reported Caucasian donors. Roughly five DR-DQ haplotypes were handled as single units for association and clustering because linkage in the cohort was strong. Approximately 310 gigabases of sequencing data and tens of millions of unique TCR sequences were included in an early release covering 550 to 800 HLA-typed donors. All discovery cohort repertoires had been generated on a single sequencing platform. The study profiled the T cell repertoires of 666 subjects by immunosequencing and related them to cytomegalovirus serostatus. In the later analysis, no new phenotypic data were used to find candidate immune exposures; instead, reliance was placed on TCR beta sequences and their occurrence across donors. A later genetic analysis took genome-wide SNP genotypes for about 55% of the 666 donors and used that subset as a discovery cohort. In addition to the first cohort of hundreds of subjects, a separate validation cohort of over 90 different subjects was used. Typing coverage varied by locus: about 629-640 donors for A, B, C, DRB1 and DQB1; roughly 520 for DQA1; more than 600 for DPA1; approximately 450 for DPB1. High-throughput TCR immunosequencing, statistical association of individual TCRs with disease status, and machine learning were combined to predict cytomegalovirus infection status. The study aimed to test whether signatures of past pathogen exposure could be identified by cataloging public T cell receptors.

With regard to this clone: Which antigen it targets is not known. No qualities accompany the bases; no much larger clone lies one base away.

The research as a whole found: A later analysis found that TCR association rates varied across HLA loci, with DRB1 alleles showing the most associated TCRs and HLA-C alleles the fewest. In vitro tests confirmed that a few of the cytomegalovirus-associated TCR beta chains recognize cytomegalovirus antigens. A cluster of highly shared sequence variants was judged likely to represent a technical artifact of the sequencing pipeline. Linkage disequilibrium might explain the correlated functional status among segregating V segments, but an unknown experimental factor could not be excluded. The classifier was reported to diagnose cytomegalovirus status with high specificity and sensitivity in both the original cohort and the validation cohort. The only immune exposure information available for the cohort was CMV serostatus. The authors suggested that the approach could potentially be extended to other disease states and immunological phenotypes. A later analysis reported that several top co-occurrence clusters appeared linked to parvovirus B19, influenza, CMV and Epstein-Barr virus. A further reported finding was that TCR beta sequences accurately predicted the HLA-A and HLA-B alleles for most subjects in the first cohort. A later analysis found that most CMV-associated TCR beta chains appeared HLA-restricted, with HLA associations seemingly driven largely by CMV exposure. Roughly uniform sequencing depth across donors was assumed in presence/absence analyses, although this assumption may not hold. Some IMGT-functional V segments, including TRBV6-2 and TRBV6-3, could not be distinguished by the 87-base-pair reads and were therefore excluded. The study listed 150 to 200 TCR beta chains as associated with cytomegalovirus. An earlier analysis of approximately 590 of the donors showed that most TCR beta V segments appeared in productive rearrangements either about 90% or about 30% of the time, which broadly matched IMGT annotations. In a later genetic analysis, fewer N-insertions in productive TCRs were reported among donors in an Asian-associated ancestry cluster than the roughly 640-donor mean. An association between a missense DCLRE1C variant and V-gene and J-gene trimming of TCR beta chains was found in a later genetic analysis and replicated in an independent cohort. When HLA alleles, especially DR and DQ, strongly co-occurred, TCR associations were difficult to assign to individual alleles. The cohort was sequenced for TCR beta chains only, and without alpha or paired-chain data the features that could be detected were limited. Because counts were too low, about 15 rarely observed V segments, including chromosome 9 orphons, were left out of the earlier analysis of 587 of the donors. At a false discovery rate of 0.05, a later analysis linked around 15,000 TCR beta sequences to specific HLA alleles. HLA typing was unavailable for some donors at each locus, so association tests used only the typed subset. Across donors, most TCR sequences were observed very rarely, whereas some public TCRs were present in many individuals. A later analysis found that HLA-associated TCR beta chains were more clonally expanded and had lower generation probabilities than equally common non-associated chains.

According to the germline V gene, CDR1 reads SGHDT and CDR2 reads YYEEEE. The CDR3, from cysteine to phenylalanine, totals 15 residues. Only the CDR3 DNA stays, 45 bases, in frame from base 1. V has 0 bases trimmed and J has 2 bases trimmed; junction bases matching no gene number 5. Library preparation was by the immunoSEQ multiplex PCR assay. The multiplex PCR relied on a mix of 60 forward primers for TCR Vbeta segments and 13 reverse primers for TCR Jbeta segments. Amplification of the CDR3 region of rearranged TCR beta genes was performed with a multiplex PCR assay on genomic DNA. On the Illumina HiSeq System, the amplified TCR beta libraries were sequenced as 87-base-pair reads. The published analysis was carried out like this. A later analysis counted some 80 million unique TCR beta chains across the 666 repertoires, and around 12 million of these chains were shared by at least two donors. Raw reads were error-corrected and collapsed into unique sequences with a nearest-neighbor algorithm that merged closely related sequences to remove PCR and sequencing errors. CDR3 sequences were aligned to IMGT reference sequences to assign V, D and J gene segments. Each retained sequence needed at least a six-nucleotide match to both a V gene segment and a J gene segment. Rearrangements were called productive when the CDR3 lacked stop codons and stayed in frame with V and J; all others were non-productive. CDR3 was defined by IMGT convention, running from the second conserved V-encoded cysteine to the conserved J-encoded phenylalanine. The earlier analysis of about 610 of the donors excluded sequences that lacked an unambiguous match to a single V gene segment. An earlier analysis of almost 600 of the donors classified V segments as functional when productive rearrangements were above 56.7% and as segregating when the standard deviation between donors was above 5%. A statistical classification framework was built to diagnose cytomegalovirus status from the catalog of TCR beta chain sequences. In a later analysis, V and J genes were assigned by comparing TCR nucleotide sequences against IMGT/GENE-DB human TR gene sequences. A later analysis assigned CDR3 sequences and most-parsimonious VDJ recombination scenarios with the TCRdist pipeline. In a later analysis, each TCR beta chain was defined by its CDR3 amino acid sequence together with its V-gene family, and reads without a unique V-gene family were excluded. To address suspected cross-contamination and a sequencing artifact, a later analysis removed several hundred highly shared, low-generation-probability nucleotide sequences. In a later analysis, a clonal expansion index for each public chain was calculated from normalized within-repertoire ranks of inferred template counts. In a later analysis, generation probabilities were computed with a VDJ recombination model fitted to out-of-frame rearrangements, and the resulting probabilities were checked against IGoR. In a later analysis, TCR-TCR, TCR-HLA and TCR-CMV co-occurrence was scored with hypergeometric tests, and a repertoire-size bias correction was applied to TCR pairs. To estimate false discovery rates, a later analysis permuted the HLA or CMV assignments 20 times. A later analysis grouped co-occurring TCRs with DBSCAN, adding TCRdist sequence similarity when clustering within HLA-allele-positive subsets. Repertoires with fewer than 30,000 or more than 120,000 public chains, plus five repertoires with anomalous nucleotide sharing, were excluded from co-occurrence clustering. The clones in this table, taken by TCRdb from immuneACCESS, are in-frame only. Not every clone is retained; where verified, under half of the shortfall comes from an unresolved V gene, and the cause of the rest is unknown. The V and J calls and clone size come from that table; D and trimming were worked out from the DNA. This sample lists about 200,000 clones; over 75% were detected once. The biggest ten clones account for less than 3.5% of the sample.

The cohort comprised around 690 healthy bone marrow donors. At the time of sampling, all cohort members were nominally healthy, though unrecorded immune exposures were likely present. The donor tested CMV seronegative and was one of the 352 seronegative cohort members. Each donor provided a peripheral blood sample, and peripheral blood mononuclear cells were used for TCR beta sequencing. Genomic DNA extraction from the blood cell samples was performed with the Qiagen DNeasy Blood Extraction Kit. This TCR came from a woman aged 25 to 39 in good health and CMV-seronegative. What was sequenced was PBMCs. The rearrangement combines TRBV5-6 with TRBJ2-7; a stretch of 7 junction bases matches TRBD2. In nucleotides, the sequence is TGTGCCAGCAGCTTGGAAGGGGAGGGCCCCTACGAGCAGTACTTC. Translation gives CASSLEGEGPYEQYF.